The rows below give T cell receptor beta chains drawn from one sample of a study of cytomegalovirus exposure and HLA in healthy donors. Data came from immunoSEQ multiplex PCR; TCRdb stores just in-frame clones and leaves some out. There are approximately 110,000 clones in the sample; about 73% occur only once, and over 3.5% lies in the top ten. Sequencing used PBMCs. These receptors were taken from a middle-aged woman in good health and CMV-seronegative. The conserved cysteine and the conserved F or W are not part of the CDR3 here.

V: TRBV11-2; J: TRBJ2-7; CDR3: ASSPDNSNYEQY
V: TRBV11-1; J: TRBJ1-5; CDR3: ASSLETDQPQH
V: TRBV25-1; J: TRBJ1-2; CDR3: ASSETDRGLLFGYT
V: TRBV28; J: TRBJ1-2; CDR3: ASSLLPGEYGYT
V: TRBV5-1; J: TRBJ2-1; CDR3: ASSQLEYNEQF
V: TRBV5-6; J: TRBJ2-1; CDR3: ASSPSGFNSYNEQF
V: TRBV6-5; J: TRBJ2-7; CDR3: ASGRDSSYEQY
V: TRBV7-8; J: TRBJ2-7; CDR3: ASSAGGTVNYEQY
V: TRBV2; J: TRBJ2-5; CDR3: ASTFTVRETQY
V: TRBV15; J: TRBJ1-1; CDR3: ATSGTVRYREAF
V: TRBV4-2; J: TRBJ1-6; CDR3: ASSQDLQGAPSPLH
V: TRBV30; J: TRBJ2-7; CDR3: AWSGQGGYEQY
V: TRBV5-6; J: TRBJ2-3; CDR3: ASSLATFLADTQY
V: TRBV7-2; J: TRBJ2-7; CDR3: ASSFLLDRSYEQY
V: TRBV23-1; J: TRBJ1-2; CDR3: ASSQRNGTVYGYT
V: TRBV2; J: TRBJ1-2; CDR3: ASTQAVEGGYT
V: TRBV28; J: TRBJ2-7; CDR3: ASSLSDRYEQY
V: TRBV5-1; J: TRBJ1-1; CDR3: ASSRGTFMNTEAF
V: TRBV9; J: TRBJ2-5; CDR3: ASSVGSGGKETQY
V: TRBV11-3; J: TRBJ2-3; CDR3: ASSLGLGAQY